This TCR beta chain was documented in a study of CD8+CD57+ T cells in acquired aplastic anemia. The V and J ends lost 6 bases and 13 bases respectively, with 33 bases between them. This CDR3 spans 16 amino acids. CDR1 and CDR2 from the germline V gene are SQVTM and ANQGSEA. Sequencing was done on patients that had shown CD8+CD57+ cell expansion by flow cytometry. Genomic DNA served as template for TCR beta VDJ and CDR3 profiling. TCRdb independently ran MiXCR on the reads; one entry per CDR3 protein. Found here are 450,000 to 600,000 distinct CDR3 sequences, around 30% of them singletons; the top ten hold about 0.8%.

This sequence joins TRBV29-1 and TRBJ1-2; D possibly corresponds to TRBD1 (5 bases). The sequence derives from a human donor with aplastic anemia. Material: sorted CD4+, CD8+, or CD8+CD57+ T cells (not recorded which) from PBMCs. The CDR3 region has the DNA TGCAGCGTAAAACTGGGGGGGGATGGGAAAACTACTTCGAGCACCTTC. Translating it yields CSVKLGGDGKTTSSTF. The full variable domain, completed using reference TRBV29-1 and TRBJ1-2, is SAVISQKPSRDICQRGTSLTIQCQVDSQVTMMFWYRQQPGQSLTLIATANQGSEATYESGFVIDKFPISRPNLTFSTLTVSNMSPEDSSIYLCSVKLGGDGKTTSSTFGSGTRLTVV.